This TCR beta chain derives from a study of blood T cell repertoires in COVID-19. Study-wide context: Some COVID-19 samples were acute and others convalescent; all came from the United States, Italy and Spain. The cDNA or gDNA used as material had been derived from T cells, B-cell-depleted T cells, or PBMCs.

Study processing details: Reference gene primer amplification gave estimated nucleated cell counts. Profiling relied on immunoSEQ multiplex PCR, and the TCRdb table lists in-frame clones only, not all of them. Clone size and V and J calls were adopted from that table, with D and trimming inferred from the DNA. Of 250,000 to 300,000 clones detected, around nine tenths appear once; the ten largest clones hold 9.5% to 13%. Germline CDR1 is SGDLS and CDR2 is YYNGEE. Between the trimmed V and J ends, which lost 4 bases and 3 bases, there was a span of 16 bases. The CDR3 consists of 15 residues. Sequencing was done on a sample of peripheral blood. V is TRBV9 and J is TRBJ1-2; perhaps TRBD1 as D (6 bases). The sequence derives from a woman between 65 and 79 years old with COVID-19, enrolled during active disease. The CDR3 here is CASSPSLQGHYGYTF. CDR3 DNA: TGTGCCAGCAGCCCTTCCCTCCAGGGGCACTATGGCTACACCTTC.